The rows below give T cell receptor beta chains drawn from one sample of a study of blood T cell repertoires in COVID-19. Profiling relied on immunoSEQ multiplex PCR, and the TCRdb table lists in-frame clones only, not all of them. The sample carries 200,000 to 250,000 clones, about 85% recorded once. The material sequenced was peripheral blood. All receptors derive from a man aged 35-49 years with acute or convalescent COVID-19. Both conserved end residues are part of each CDR3. The D gene is left open where the match is weak. Size tells how often a clone was seen (once, few, many) or the class of an expanded clone, and some rows leave it out.

j_gene,v_gene,abundance,d_gene,CDR3nt,CDR3aa
TRBJ1-2,TRBV28,NA,NA,TGTGCCAGCAGCCTGGAGGGGACGGTGAATGGCTACACCTTC,CASSLEGTVNGYTF
TRBJ2-3,TRBV18,once,NA,TGTGCCAGCTCACCCCGCGAGGGAGATACGCAGTATTTT,CASSPREGDTQYF
TRBJ1-1,TRBV9,NA,NA,TGTGCCAGCAGCGTAGATCTAGGGGTAAATGGTAACACTGAAGCTTTCTTT,CASSVDLGVNGNTEAFF
TRBJ1-1,TRBV9,NA,TRBD1,TGTGCCAGCAGCCCGGGACAGCCGAACACTGAAGCTTTCTTT,CASSPGQPNTEAFF
TRBJ2-7,TRBV7-9,once,NA,TGTGCCAGCAGCTTAGAATCCACTGGACTCAGCGAGCAGTACTTC,CASSLESTGLSEQYF
TRBJ1-2,TRBV28,NA,NA,TGTGCCAGCAGGCACTATGCGGGTTCGGTCCCTCTACATTCTAACTATGGCTACACCTTC,CASRHYAGSVPLHSNYGYTF
TRBJ1-5,TRBV5-1,NA,TRBD1,TGCGCCAGCAGCTTGGGACAGGGGTATCAGCCCCAGCATTTT,CASSLGQGYQPQHF
TRBJ1-1,TRBV5-1,NA,NA,TGCGCCAGCAGCTTGGTTGAGGGACCCGGAGGGGTGGGTTCTGAAGCTTTCTTT,CASSLVEGPGGVGSEAFF
TRBJ1-2,TRBV10-3,NA,TRBD1,TGTGCCATCAGTGAGTCTGGACAGGGGGCGAACTATGGCTACACCTTC,CAISESGQGANYGYTF
TRBJ2-2,TRBV11-2,NA,NA,TGTGCCAGCAGCGCCCAGGGTGGCGGCACCGGGGAGCTGTTTTTT,CASSAQGGGTGELFF
TRBJ2-7,TRBV7-2,NA,NA,TGTGCCAGCAGCTTAGTGGCAGGGGGGTACGAGCAGTACTTC,CASSLVAGGYEQYF
TRBJ2-3,TRBV4-3,NA,TRBD1,TGCGCCAGCAGCCAAGAGAACAGGGGTACAGATACGCAGTATTTT,CASSQENRGTDTQYF
TRBJ2-7,TRBV4-1,NA,NA,TGCGCCAGCAGCCAAGTATTCGCGGGGGCCCCCTACGAGCAGTACTTC,CASSQVFAGAPYEQYF
TRBJ2-7,TRBV11-2,few,TRBD1,TGTGCCAGCAGCGTCGGACAGGGGAGCTACGAGCAGTACTTC,CASSVGQGSYEQYF